The 18 T cell receptor beta chains given below trace back to one sample, sequenced in a study of shared clonotypes between healthy human individuals. Assay: immunoSEQ multiplex PCR; the TCRdb copy retains only in-frame clones and omits some. Found here are 2 million to 3 million clones, over 85% of them singletons; the top ten hold 0.36%. Input material: naive CD4+ T cells from PBMCs. Indicated subset: CD45RA+ positively selected. Receptors were obtained from a man younger than 30 in good health. Some clones in this sample may be carry-over from other donors' samples.

V usage is TRBV20-1 and J usage is TRBJ2-5; D gene unclear. The length of the CDR3 is 11 residues. The ends were cut back, 4 bases at V and 5 bases at J, with 8 bases in the middle. Germline CDR1 reads DFQATT; CDR2 reads SNEGSKA (reference sequence). The CDR3 DNA reads as TGCAGTGCTAAACCCCTTGAGACCCAGTACTTC. This gives the protein CSAKPLETQYF.

The chain carries TRBV2 and TRBJ2-5; D is perhaps TRBD2 (5 bases). Trimming shortened V by 7 bases and J by 0 bases, and 6 bases separated the two germline ends. The CDR3 length is 12 residues. Per the germline V gene, CDR1 is SNHLY and CDR2 is FYNNEI. The CDR3 is CASKRDQETQYF. The CDR3 DNA follows: TGTGCCAGCAAGAGGGACCAAGAGACCCAGTACTTC.

This clone has only one observation. The V and J genes are TRBV19 and TRBJ2-1, with 11 bases that match TRBD2. Germline CDR1 LNHDA, CDR2 SQIVND (reference sequence). The CDR3 length is 17 residues. The J segment lost 9 bases and the V segment lost 3 bases, leaving 13 bases of the junction unmatched. CDR3 coding DNA: TGTGCCAGTAGTATGAGGAAACTAGCGGGAGTTCTGCTTGAGCAGTTCTTC. This sequence encodes CASSMRKLAGVLLEQFF.

This chain uses TRBV7-2 with TRBJ1-4; no clear D gene. The germline V gene encodes CDR1 SGHTA and CDR2 FQGNSA. Deletions cut 1 base from V and 8 bases from J, with 17 bases between. The CDR3 loop spans 16 amino acids. CDR3 sequence reads: CASSLVSDPAAEKLFF. CDR3 bases: TGTGCCAGCAGCTTAGTTAGTGACCCTGCTGCGGAAAAACTGTTTTTT.

This sequence joins TRBV7-9 and TRBJ2-1, with 16 bases matching TRBD2. Germline values: CDR1 SEHNR, CDR2 FQNEAQ (reference sequence). The CDR3 totals 16 residues. Losses at the gene ends were 9 bases for V and 9 bases for J; bases not matched to a gene: 11. The CDR3, as DNA: TGTGCCAGTAAACCGGGACTAGCGGGAGGGCCGGTTGAGCAGTTCTTC. It yields the protein CASKPGLAGGPVEQFF.

The CDR3 spells CASSLSGQLYEQYF. As DNA, the CDR3 is TGTGCCAGCAGCTTATCCGGACAACTCTACGAGCAGTACTTC. The rearrangement joins TRBV7-3 to TRBJ2-5; a weak D match, TRBD1 (5 bases). The last part of the DNA fits TRBJ2-7 better; the J call may be wrong. There are 14 residues in the CDR3. The germline V gene encodes CDR1 SGHTA and CDR2 FQGTGA.

This rearrangement joins TRBV7-2 to TRBJ2-3; D ambiguous. This CDR3 contains 14 residues. With 0 bases removed from V and 0 bases from J, the gap between germline ends came to 4 bases. Germline CDR1 is SGHTA and CDR2 is FQGNSA. The CDR3 loop reads CASSLAFSTDTQYF. The CDR3 bases are TGTGCCAGCAGCTTAGCGTTTAGCACAGATACGCAGTATTTT.

The rearrangement links TRBV9 to TRBJ2-6; a possible D gene is TRBD2 (6 bases). Germline assignment: CDR1 SGDLS and CDR2 YYNGEE. V lost 7 bases, J lost 4 bases, and 18 bases lay in between. The CDR3 is 16 amino acids. CDR3 sequence reads: CASGPGGLTGANVLTF. The CDR3 DNA follows: TGTGCCAGCGGGCCCGGAGGGCTGACAGGGGCCAACGTCCTGACTTTC.

The genes are TRBV19 and TRBJ2-1; 12 bases fit TRBD2. In germline, CDR1 is LNHDA, CDR2 SQIVND (reference sequence). V shed 5 bases and J 1 base; nucleotides not matched to a gene: 15. The CDR3 is 20 residues long. The CDR3 DNA sequence: TGTGCCAGTAGTTCGGTCGGCACTAGCGGGAGGCATCTGTCCTACAATGAGCAGTTCTTC. This codes for CASSSVGTSGRHLSYNEQFF.

This clone was seen a single time. The chain carries TRBV27 and TRBJ2-1, with 12 nucleotides matching TRBD2. The CDR3 totals 14 residues. V trimming: 8 bases; J trimming: 7 bases; junction bases outside the gene matches: 6. The germline CDR1 and CDR2 sequences are MNHEY and SMNVEV (reference sequence). The DNA for the CDR3 is TGTGCCAGCCAGGGACTAGCGGGCGGGAATGAGCAGTTCTTC. Its translation: CASQGLAGGNEQFF.

The chain has TRBV19 and TRBJ2-5, with TRBD2 matching over 10 bases. V lost 6 bases, J lost 3 bases, and 7 bases stayed unmatched. Germline CDR1 and CDR2: LNHDA and SQIVND (reference sequence). The CDR3 has 15 amino acids. The CDR3 spells CASSTQRGGEETQYF. Here the CDR3 DNA reads TGTGCCAGTAGCACACAGCGGGGGGGGGAAGAGACCCAGTACTTC.

V and J are TRBV9 and TRBJ2-1; tentatively, D is TRBD2 (7 bases). This CDR3 comprises 15 residues. V lost 2 bases and J 9 bases, leaving 18 bases between the germline ends. Germline V CDR1 and CDR2: SGDLS, YYNGEE. The CDR3 sequence: CASSVQGAGALEQFF. CDR3 in DNA: TGTGCCAGCAGCGTCCAGGGTGCGGGGGCGCTTGAGCAGTTCTTC.

The chain links TRBV11-2 to TRBJ2-1, with D tentatively TRBD1 (6 bases). V was shortened by 5 bases and J by 9 bases, with 20 bases between the two germline ends. CDR1 is SGHAT and CDR2 is FQNNGV in the germline V gene. The CDR3 sequence is 15 residues long. The CDR3 sequence: CASSLNRAQFAEQFF. The CDR3, as DNA: TGTGCCAGCAGCCTCAACAGGGCCCAATTTGCTGAGCAGTTCTTC.

This chain connects TRBV28 to TRBJ2-4, with D possibly being TRBD1 or TRBD2 (5 bases each). The germline CDR1 and CDR2 sequences are MDHEN and SYDVKM. Trimming cost V 11 bases and J 8 bases, with 10 bases left between them. This CDR3 spans 10 amino acids. CDR3 sequence (DNA): TGTGCCTGGGGACGGGACATTCAGTACTTC. Its protein product is CAWGRDIQYF.

This chain links TRBV28 with TRBJ2-1, with 10 bases identical to TRBD2. Per germline, CDR1 MDHEN and CDR2 SYDVKM. With V trimmed by 2 bases and J by 8 bases, 6 bases remained unmatched. The CDR3 has 15 residues. The CDR3 sequence: CASSLIAGGRDEQFF. In DNA form, the CDR3 reads TGTGCCAGCAGTTTAATAGCGGGAGGCCGGGATGAGCAGTTCTTC.

This chain joins TRBV18 and TRBJ2-4, with 11 bases matching TRBD2. V trimming: 3 bases; J trimming: 8 bases; junction bases outside the gene matches: 0. The CDR3 sequence is 13 residues long. Germline lookup yields CDR1 KGHSH and CDR2 LQKENI. The CDR3 region has the DNA TGTGCCAGCTCACCTAGCGGGGGGGACATTCAGTACTTC. This encodes CASSPSGGDIQYF.

The chain recombines TRBV27 with TRBJ2-1; D is perhaps TRBD1 (5 bases). The CDR3 has 15 residues. CDR1 is MNHEY and CDR2 is SMNVEV in the germline V gene (reference sequence). V was trimmed by 4 bases and J by 5 bases, leaving 15 bases between them. CDR3 DNA sequence: TGTGCCAGCAGTTCGGGCGGACAAGTCCACAATGAGCAGTTCTTC. Translation gives CASSSGGQVHNEQFF.

The gene calls are TRBV4-1 and TRBJ2-3, with unresolved D. Germline V gives CDR1 MGHRA, CDR2 YSYEKL. Trimming removed 1 base from V and 6 bases from J, with 11 bases in between. CDR3 length: 14 residues. CDR3 DNA sequence: TGCGCCAGCAGCCAAGCCTTGATTGAGGATACGCAGTATTTT. Amino acid sequence: CASSQALIEDTQYF.